Following are 27 T cell receptor beta chains from one sample sequenced in a study of CD8+ T cells in alopecia areata. Specified treatment: oral pan-JAK inhibitor, 5-10 mg twice daily. Reverse transcription of extracted RNA yielded cDNA, which provided the sequencing template. Libraries were prepared by immunoSEQ multiplex PCR; TCRdb keeps only in-frame clonotypes and omits some of them. This sample carries roughly 190,000 clones, 50% to 60% of them seen once, and the ten largest clones take less than 4%. Sequences were derived from CD4+ T cells sorted from blood, sampled at week 4, from a patient treated with tofacitinib. The source is a human donor with alopecia areata.

This clone has just a few counts. The chain joins TRBV29-1 to TRBJ2-5; 7 bases line up with TRBD2. The germline V gene encodes CDR1 SQVTM and CDR2 ANQGSEA. After removal of 7 bases from V and 3 bases from J, the junction contained 5 bases not matched to a gene. This CDR3 has 12 residues. This CDR3 is CSAFGTKETQYF. The CDR3, as DNA: TGCAGCGCCTTTGGGACTAAAGAGACCCAGTACTTC. The full variable domain, completed using reference TRBV29-1 and TRBJ2-5, is SAVISQKPSRDICQRGTSLTIQCQVDSQVTMMFWYRQQPGQSLTLIATANQGSEATYESGFVIDKFPISRPNLTFSTLTVSNMSPEDSSIYLCSAFGTKETQYFGPGTRLLVL.

V gene TRBV23-1 combines with J gene TRBJ1-1, with D tentatively TRBD1 (5 bases). TRBV23-1 falls under the ORF class, with uncertain function. This CDR3 is 15 amino acids long. V gave up 8 bases and J gave up 0 bases, with 16 bases separating them. CDR3 sequence: CASFMGGELNTEAFF. The CDR3 DNA reads TGCGCCAGCTTTATGGGGGGGGAATTGAACACTGAAGCTTTCTTT.

The rearrangement uses TRBV9 and TRBJ2-7, with 11 nucleotides matching TRBD2. Germline V lookup: CDR1 SGDLS, CDR2 YYNGEE. After removal of 2 bases from V and 3 bases from J, the junction contained 7 bases not matched to a gene. The CDR3 sequence is 16 residues long. CDR3 loop: CASSVSAGTSGYEQYF. CDR3 DNA: TGTGCCAGCAGCGTTTCCGCCGGGACTAGCGGCTACGAGCAGTACTTC.

This clone was detected only a few times. This chain uses TRBV7-9 with TRBJ2-5; D perhaps matches TRBD1 (5 bases). Between the trimmed V and J ends, which lost 2 bases and 8 bases, there was a span of 15 bases. The CDR3 is 14 amino acids. Germline V lookup: CDR1 SEHNR, CDR2 FQNEAQ (reference sequence). CDR3 DNA: TGTGCCAGCAGCTTAACGACAGCCGCCGGAACCCAGTACTTC. It yields the protein CASSLTTAAGTQYF. Full variable domain (rest looked up from reference TRBV7-9 and TRBJ2-5): DTGVSQNPRHKITKRGQNVTFRCDPISEHNRLYWYRQTLGQGPEFLTYFQNEAQLEKSRLLSDRFSAERPKGSFSTLEIQRTEQGDSAMYLCASSLTTAAGTQYFGPGTRLLVL.

This clone was observed a handful of times. V and J are TRBV19 and TRBJ1-4; D uncertain. Trimming removed 6 bases at V and 5 bases at J, with 10 bases between. CDR3 length: 13 amino acids. The germline V gene encodes CDR1 LNHDA and CDR2 SQIVND (reference sequence). CDR3 in DNA: TGTGCCAGTAGGGAACCGGCGAATGAAAAACTGTTTTTT. Translation gives CASREPANEKLFF. Supplemented by reference TRBV19 and TRBJ1-4, the full variable domain reads DGGITQSPKYLFRKEGQNVTLSCEQNLNHDAMYWYRQDPGQGLRLIYYSQIVNDFQKGDIAEGYSVSREKKESFPLTVTSAQKNPTAFYLCASREPANEKLFFGSGTQLSVL.

This clone is a singleton in its sample. The rearrangement links TRBV5-4 to TRBJ1-5; 8 bases are shared with TRBD1. The J segment lost 5 bases and the V segment lost 4 bases, leaving 8 bases of the junction unmatched. Germline V gene data show CDR1 as SGHNT and CDR2 as YYREEE (reference sequence). The CDR3 totals 15 residues. The DNA for the CDR3 is TGTGCCAGCAGCCCCGGACAGGGCTTTGATCAGCCCCAGCATTTT. Translated, it gives CASSPGQGFDQPQHF. Together with reference TRBV5-4 and TRBJ1-5, the CDR3 gives the full variable domain: ETGVTQSPTHLIKTRGQQVTLRCSSQSGHNTVSWYQQALGQGPQFIFQYYREEENGRGNFPPRFSGLQFPNYSSELNVNALELDDSALYLCASSPGQGFDQPQHFGDGTRLSIL.

The table lists this clone with a count of one. CDR3 sequence reads: CASSVGQGAGQPQHF. DNA for the CDR3: TGTGCCAGCAGCGTAGGACAGGGGGCGGGACAGCCCCAGCATTTT. V is TRBV9 and J is TRBJ1-5; 10 nucleotides agree with TRBD1. In germline, CDR1 is SGDLS, CDR2 YYNGEE. Germline trimming cut 0 bases from V and 7 bases from J; bases unmatched to any gene: 4. This CDR3 is built from 15 residues.

The chain carries TRBV2 and TRBJ1-5; D gene unclear. The CDR3 is made up of 14 amino acids. Looked up from germline, CDR1 is SNHLY and CDR2 is FYNNEI. Trimming pared 5 bases from V and 0 bases from J, leaving 8 bases between. The CDR3 is CASSRINSNQPQHF. The CDR3 bases are TGTGCCAGCAGTCGAATTAATAGCAATCAGCCCCAGCATTTT.

This clone came up a few times. The chain joins TRBV25-1 to TRBJ2-7, with 9 bases lining up with TRBD1. CDR3 length: 15 amino acids. Germline CDR1 is MGHDK and CDR2 is SYGVNS. The V and J ends lost 5 bases and 2 bases, in that order; junction bases with no gene match: 7. CDR3 residues: CASSYVRDRAYEQYF. In DNA, the CDR3 is TGTGCCAGCAGTTACGTCCGGGACAGGGCCTACGAGCAGTACTTC.

V usage is TRBV15 and J usage is TRBJ1-6; D not resolved. Germline values: CDR1 LNHNV, CDR2 YYDKDF (reference sequence). The CDR3 has 13 residues. V lost 0 bases to trimming and J lost 8 bases, with 5 bases between them. The CDR3 coding sequence is TGTGCCACCAGCAGAGAGGTGGATTCACCCCTCCACTTT. It encodes CATSREVDSPLHF.

In this sample, this clone turned up many times. The chain recombines TRBV4-1 with TRBJ2-1; the match to TRBD2 covers 16 bases. The CDR3 loop spans 18 amino acids. Germline CDR1 and CDR2: MGHRA and YSYEKL. Losses at the gene ends were 8 bases for V and 6 bases for J; bases not matched to a gene: 13. For the CDR3, the DNA is TGCGCCAGCTTACCGGGACTAGCGGGGGGGCTAACCATCAATGAGCAGTTCTTC. Amino acids: CASLPGLAGGLTINEQFF.

The CDR3 sequence is CASSTQGRQYF. The CDR3 DNA reads as TGTGCCAGCAGTACCCAGGGAAGGCAGTACTTC. This sequence joins TRBV6-5 and TRBJ2-4; tentative D call: TRBD1 (5 bases). The germline CDR1 and CDR2 sequences are MNHEY and SVGAGI. The CDR3 is 11 residues long. V shed 5 bases and J shed 13 bases, with 12 bases lying between them.

Here the CDR3 DNA reads TGCGCCAGCAGCTTGGGAGGGGTCGAGCACACCGGGGAGCTGTTTTTT. This sequence encodes CASSLGGVEHTGELFF. The rearrangement links TRBV5-1 to TRBJ2-2; D possibly uses TRBD1 or TRBD2 (5 bases each). The ends were cut back, 0 bases at V and 3 bases at J, with 12 bases in the middle. CDR1 and CDR2 from the germline V gene are SGHRS and YFSETQ. The CDR3 has 16 residues.

There are a few counts of this clone. V gene TRBV7-2 combines with J gene TRBJ2-1, with 10 bases lining up with TRBD1. The CDR3 totals 15 residues. V shed 4 bases, J shed 8 bases, and the junction held 8 bases outside the gene matches. Germline V CDR1 and CDR2: SGHTA, FQGNSA. The CDR3 region has the DNA TGTGCCAGCAGCTCCTCCGGGACAGGGGTTTATGAGCAGTTCTTC. It translates to CASSSSGTGVYEQFF.

The chain links TRBV7-2 to TRBJ2-7, with TRBD1 identical over 8 bases. V was pared by 4 bases and J by 4 bases, with 6 bases of the junction left unmatched. Germline lookup yields CDR1 SGHTA and CDR2 FQGNSA. The CDR3 is 14 residues long. Here the CDR3 reads CASSSDRARYEQYF. The CDR3 DNA sequence: TGTGCCAGCAGCTCGGACAGGGCACGTTACGAGCAGTACTTC.

This clone was counted between two and nine times. The genes are TRBV4-2 and TRBJ1-4; maybe TRBD1 (5 bases). This CDR3 comprises 15 residues. CDR1 LGHNA and CDR2 YNFKEQ come from the germline V gene. Trimming left V 0 bases short and J 6 bases short, with 11 bases between. The CDR3 nucleotides are TGTGCCAGCAGCCAAGAGGGGACTATGGATGAAAAACTGTTTTTT. Amino acids: CASSQEGTMDEKLFF.

The chain employs TRBV2 and TRBJ2-3; 10 bases map to TRBD1. The CDR3 extends over 16 amino acids. From germline, CDR1 is SNHLY and CDR2 FYNNEI. After removal of 6 bases from V and 1 base from J, the junction contained 7 bases not matched to a gene. Here the CDR3 DNA reads TGTGCCAGCAGGCGTACCGGGACAGGGGGCACAGATACGCAGTATTTT. Protein product: CASRRTGTGGTDTQYF.

Only a few counts were recorded for this clone. The rearrangement uses TRBV6-6 and TRBJ1-2; D might be TRBD1 (5 bases). CDR1 MNHNY and CDR2 SVGAGI come from the germline V gene (reference sequence). Trimming removed 9 bases at V and 8 bases at J, with 25 bases between. The CDR3 is made up of 15 amino acids. This CDR3 reads CARSQTGTPGGGYTF. CDR3 nucleotide sequence: TGTGCCAGATCTCAGACGGGGACTCCTGGCGGGGGCTACACCTTC.

The J gene is TRBJ2-1, the V gene TRBV19; TRBD2 matches 11 bases. There are 15 residues in the CDR3. Trimming at V came to 5 bases and at J to 4 bases, leaving 4 bases not matched to a gene. Germline loops: CDR1 LNHDA, CDR2 SQIVND (reference sequence). In nucleotides, the CDR3 is TGTGCCAGTAGTGCCTCTAGCGGGGGGTACAATGAGCAGTTCTTC. Translated: CASSASSGGYNEQFF.

In its sample, this clone was seen a few times. The chain recombines TRBV15 with TRBJ2-6, with a possible D match to TRBD1 (5 bases). Deletions cut 1 base from V and 4 bases from J, with 11 bases between. The CDR3 consists of 16 residues. The V gene's germline CDR1 is LNHNV and CDR2 YYDKDF (reference sequence). CDR3 loop: CATSRGSGSGANVLTF. In DNA form, the CDR3 reads TGTGCCACCAGCAGAGGGTCAGGGTCGGGGGCCAACGTCCTGACTTTC.

The CDR3 sequence is CASTTGSETQYF. The CDR3 bases are TGTGCCAGCACCACAGGGTCAGAGACCCAGTACTTC. The V call is TRBV11-2, the J call TRBJ2-5, with D tentatively TRBD1 (6 bases). From germline, CDR1 is SGHAT and CDR2 FQNNGV. Trimming took 7 bases from V and 4 from J, leaving 10 bases between them. This CDR3 has 12 amino acids.

The chain is built from TRBV4-1 and TRBJ1-2; D is unresolved. Trimming shortened V by 1 base and J by 5 bases, and 11 bases separated the two germline ends. Germline V lookup: CDR1 MGHRA, CDR2 YSYEKL. The CDR3 has 14 residues. CDR3 loop: CASSQAAPTYGYTF. The CDR3 region has the DNA TGCGCCAGCAGCCAAGCCGCCCCGACATATGGCTACACCTTC.

The J gene is TRBJ2-6, the V gene TRBV7-9; no definite D call. V was trimmed by 1 base and J by 0 bases, leaving 4 bases between them. Germline V CDR1 and CDR2: SEHNR, FQNEAQ (reference sequence). This CDR3 is 15 amino acids long. The CDR3: CASSLGNSGANVLTF. The CDR3 region has the DNA TGTGCCAGCAGCTTAGGGAACTCTGGGGCCAACGTCCTGACTTTC.

The chain has TRBV27 and TRBJ2-5; D is undetermined. The V and J ends lost 2 bases and 4 bases respectively, with 11 bases between them. CDR3 length equals 14 residues. Germline V gene data show CDR1 as MNHEY and CDR2 as SMNVEV (reference sequence). CDR3 sequence: CASSLDVYRETQYF. CDR3 DNA: TGTGCCAGCAGTTTAGATGTATACCGAGAGACCCAGTACTTC.

The V call is TRBV7-9, the J call TRBJ1-2; D might be TRBD1 (6 bases). Trimming stripped 3 bases from V and 5 bases from J, with 19 bases between. Per the germline V gene, CDR1 is SEHNR and CDR2 is FQNEAQ (reference sequence). The CDR3 is made up of 16 amino acids. The DNA for the CDR3 is TGTGCCAGCAGCTTTCCCAGGGGACGAACCCAATATGGCTACACCTTC. Translating gives CASSFPRGRTQYGYTF.

The rearrangement uses TRBV20-1 and TRBJ2-2; no definite D call. Germline V gives CDR1 DFQATT, CDR2 SNEGSKA (reference sequence). Trimming stripped 6 bases from V and 5 bases from J, with 7 bases between. This CDR3 contains 11 residues. CDR3 DNA sequence: TGCAGTGCGTGGGGAACCGGGGAGCTGTTTTTT. Protein product: CSAWGTGELFF.

The rearrangement links TRBV29-1 to TRBJ1-1; possibly TRBD1 for D (6 bases). V shed 3 bases and J shed 0 bases, with 8 bases lying between them. CDR3 length: 13 amino acids. Germline CDR1 is SQVTM and CDR2 is ANQGSEA. The CDR3 nucleotides are TGCAGCGTTGAGGGACACATGAACACTGAAGCTTTCTTT. Its protein is CSVEGHMNTEAFF.